One sample yielded the 32 T cell receptor beta chains listed below, sequenced in a study of T cell clonality in common variable immunodeficiency. Here immunoSEQ multiplex PCR was the method, and the copy in TCRdb shows in-frame clones only, minus some. Observed in the sample are under 45,000 clones, none of them singletons. Sequenced: peripheral blood mononuclear cells. These receptors all come from a person aged 18-70 years in good health.

This clone was detected ten times or more. The read falls 3 residues short of the CDR3 end, and the missing part is taken from the germline J gene. This sample also contains other DNA sequences that code for the same CDR3. This chain connects TRBV6-1 to TRBJ1-3; TRBD1 is a possible D gene (5 bases). Trimming shortened V by 3 bases and J by 2 bases, and 8 bases separated the two germline ends. CDR1 MNHNS and CDR2 SASEGT come from the germline V gene. The CDR3 contains 14 residues. The chain's CDR3 is CASSDGGAGNTIYF. CDR3 DNA, as far as it was read: TGTGCCAGCAGTGATGGGGGGGCTGGAAACACC.

This clone was picked up many times. The read terminates 3 residues before the CDR3 end, so the remaining end is supplied by the germline J gene. The J gene is TRBJ1-5, the V gene TRBV19; 8 bases are shared with TRBD1. The V segment lost 10 bases and the J segment 4 bases; nucleotides outside the gene matches: 6. Germline V lookup: CDR1 LNHDA, CDR2 SQIVND (reference sequence). CDR3 size: 13 residues. CDR3 DNA (partial): TGTGCCATCTCGGACAGGGAAAATCAGCCC. This encodes CAISDRENQP. The entire CDR3 sequence reads CAISDRENQPQHF.

Many counts were recorded for this clone. The read falls 3 residues short of the CDR3 end, and the missing part is taken from the germline J gene. The identical CDR3 is also encoded by other nucleotide sequences in the sample. The chain joins TRBV30 to TRBJ1-3, with 9 bases that match TRBD1. The CDR3 totals 13 residues. The V gene end was trimmed by 1 base and the J gene end by 7 bases; junction bases not matched to a gene: 2. The V gene's germline CDR1 is GTSNPN and CDR2 SVGIG (reference sequence). CDR3 residues: CAWSDGQGNTIYF. Incomplete CDR3 DNA: TGTGCCTGGAGTGACGGACAGGGGAACACC.

This clone was picked up many times. The read stops 3 residues short of the end of the CDR3; the missing end is completed from the germline J gene. The genes are TRBV28 and TRBJ2-1; maybe TRBD1 (6 bases). The CDR3 is 15 amino acids. V was trimmed by 5 bases and J by 6 bases, leaving 17 bases between them. From germline, CDR1 is MDHEN and CDR2 SYDVKM. The DNA read from the CDR3 is TGTGCCAGCAGTCCCCACAGGGTAGAGGGCAATGAG. Encoded protein: CASSPHRVEGNE. The full CDR3 sequence reads CASSPHRVEGNEQFF.

This clone occurred many times. The read gets to within 3 residues of the CDR3 end, and the germline J gene fills in the rest. This chain uses TRBV18 with TRBJ2-6, with 7 nucleotides matching TRBD2. Trimming removed 4 bases from V and 4 bases from J; junction bases left unmatched: 10. Per germline, CDR1 KGHSH and CDR2 LQKENI. The CDR3 spans 17 residues. CDR3 in amino acids: CASSRGGTLSGANVLTF. The sequenced part of the CDR3 DNA is TGTGCCAGCTCACGGGGGGGTACCCTTTCAGGGGCCAACGTC.

This clone has at least ten counts. From the germline J gene comes the end of the CDR3, since the read stops 3 residues before it. The chain couples TRBV5-1 to TRBJ2-7; 10 nucleotides agree with TRBD2. The germline V gene has CDR1 SGHRS and CDR2 YFSETQ. The junction had 7 bases not matched to a gene; V was cut back by 4 bases and J by 3 bases. CDR3 length: 15 amino acids. The CDR3 sequence is CASSPRTSGLYEQYF. Partial CDR3 DNA: TGCGCCAGCAGCCCAAGGACTAGCGGCCTCTACGAG.

This clone has at least ten counts. The read gets to within 3 residues of the CDR3 end, and the germline J gene fills in the rest. V and J are TRBV9 and TRBJ1-6; possible D gene TRBD1, 6 bases. Trimming removed 4 bases at V and 5 bases at J, with 10 bases between. This CDR3 is 14 amino acids long. CDR1 and CDR2 from the germline V gene are SGDLS and YYNGEE. Here the CDR3 reads CASSQGQNNSPLHF. CDR3 DNA, as far as it was read: TGTGCCAGCAGCCAGGGACAAAATAATTCACCC.

At least ten counts were recorded for this clone. The read ends 3 residues before the CDR3 terminus; that terminus is restored from the germline J gene. The genes are TRBV2 and TRBJ2-6; 7 positions match TRBD1. This CDR3 is built from 17 residues. V dropped 9 bases and J dropped 0; count of bases not matched to a gene: 11. The V gene's germline CDR1 is SNHLY and CDR2 FYNNEI. CDR3 DNA (partial): TGTGCCAGTGAGGGACAGACTATATCCTCTGGGGCCAACGTC. Translated: CASEGQTISSGANV. The whole CDR3 reads CASEGQTISSGANVLTF.

This clone was seen many times. The read halts 3 residues ahead of the CDR3 end, with the missing end drawn from the germline J gene. The chain couples TRBV20-1 to TRBJ2-3; 10 bases match TRBD2. Germline CDR1 DFQATT, CDR2 SNEGSKA (reference sequence). This CDR3 has 15 amino acids. Trimming cost V 3 bases and J 1 base; bases outside gene matches: 4. The CDR3 region is CSARRGLAGTDTQYF. The covered CDR3 bases are TGCAGTGCTAGGCGAGGACTAGCGGGCACAGATACG.

In this sample, this clone turned up many times. The read halts 3 residues ahead of the CDR3 end, with the missing end drawn from the germline J gene. The rearrangement links TRBV18 to TRBJ2-3; tentatively, D is TRBD2 (6 bases). The CDR3 contains 14 residues. V shed 6 bases and J shed 2 bases, with 12 bases lying between them. In germline, CDR1 is KGHSH, CDR2 LQKENI. The CDR3 protein is CASSEERATDTQYF. CDR3 bases read: TGTGCCAGCTCCGAAGAGCGGGCCACAGATACG.

This clone was counted ten times or more. The CDR3 extends 3 residues past the end of the read, so its final part is completed from the germline J gene. The chain couples TRBV7-2 to TRBJ2-3; weak D call: TRBD2 (6 bases). CDR3 length equals 14 residues. V lost 4 bases and J 6 bases, leaving 14 bases between the germline ends. Looked up from germline, CDR1 is SGHTA and CDR2 is FQGNSA. The covered CDR3 bases are TGTGCCAGCAGCTCGGGACTGGTAGGGGATACG. Protein product: CASSSGLVGDT. The complete CDR3 protein is CASSSGLVGDTQYF.

In its sample, this clone was seen many times. CDR3 DNA, as far as it was read: TGTGCCACCAGCATAGAGGGACAGGGAAGGGAAGAGACC. The encoded protein is CATSIEGQGREET. In full, the CDR3 is CATSIEGQGREETQYF. V is TRBV15 and J is TRBJ2-5, with 9 bases fitting TRBD1. The sequence runs out 3 residues before the end of the CDR3; the remainder is reconstructed from the germline J gene. The length of the CDR3 is 16 residues. Germline CDR1 reads LNHNV; CDR2 reads YYDKDF (reference sequence). V lost 4 bases and J lost 3; bases outside the gene matches: 9.

This clone turned up a few times. The read stops 3 residues short of the end of the CDR3; the missing end is completed from the germline J gene. The chain combines TRBV7-8 with TRBJ2-5, with TRBD1 matching 10 bases. This CDR3 has 16 residues. Germline values: CDR1 SGHVS, CDR2 FQNEAQ. The trim removed 4 bases at V and 5 bases at J, leaving 10 bases unmatched. The DNA read from the CDR3 is TGTGCCAGCAGCTACCGACTCGGGACAGGGGCGGAGACC. This translates into CASSYRLGTGAET. Given in full, the CDR3 is CASSYRLGTGAETQYF.

This clone was observed many times. The DNA ends 3 residues before the CDR3 does, and the rest of the CDR3 is filled in from the germline J gene. This chain joins TRBV20-1 and TRBJ1-4; tentatively, D is TRBD1 (5 bases). With 2 bases removed from V and 5 bases from J, the gap between germline ends came to 9 bases. From germline, CDR1 is DFQATT and CDR2 SNEGSKA (reference sequence). CDR3 size: 13 residues. The CDR3 bases that were read are TGCAGTGCTAGACAGGGTTCGAATGAAAAA. Translating it yields CSARQGSNEK. The complete CDR3 protein is CSARQGSNEKLFF.

This clone was observed at least ten times. The part of the CDR3 DNA that was read is TGTGCCAGCAGCACCTCACTAGCGGGAGTTCCCGAG. Residues: CASSTSLAGVPE. The CDR3 in its entirety is CASSTSLAGVPEQYF. The rearrangement uses TRBV5-4 and TRBJ2-7, with TRBD2 identical over 11 bases. Sequencing ends 3 residues short of the CDR3 end; the germline J gene provides the rest. Germline CDR1 and CDR2: SGHNT and YYREEE (reference sequence). This CDR3 is built from 15 residues. The V segment lost 4 bases and the J segment 6 bases; nucleotides outside the gene matches: 9. Using reference TRBV5-4 and TRBJ2-7 for the parts outside the CDR3, the full variable domain is ETGVTQSPTHLIKTRGQQVTLRCSSQSGHNTVSWYQQALGQGPQFIFQYYREEENGRGNFPPRFSGLQFPNYSSELNVNALELDDSALYLCASSTSLAGVPEQYFGPGTRLTVT.

This clone came up a few times. The CDR3 end lies 3 residues beyond the end of the read and is filled in from the germline J gene. The chain carries TRBV19 and TRBJ1-5, with D possibly being TRBD1 (5 bases). The V gene's germline CDR1 is LNHDA and CDR2 SQIVND (reference sequence). Trimming stripped 5 bases from V and 7 bases from J, with 9 bases between. The CDR3 totals 12 residues. CDR3 protein: CASSQGWQPQHF. CDR3 DNA (partial): TGTGCCAGTAGTCAGGGCTGGCAGCCC.

This clone showed up many times. The CDR3 is cut off 3 residues early in the read; its end comes from the germline J gene. The gene calls are TRBV5-1 and TRBJ1-5; a weak D match, TRBD1 (6 bases). The CDR3 is 13 residues long. Germline-derived CDR1 and CDR2 are SGHRS and YFSETQ. V was cut by 0 bases and J by 6 bases, with 7 bases left in between. The covered CDR3 bases are TGCGCCAGCAGCTTGGCCAGGGGTCAGCCC. Its translation is CASSLARGQP. From start to end, the CDR3 is CASSLARGQPQHF.

This clone was recorded at least ten times. The CDR3 is cut off 3 residues early in the read; its end comes from the germline J gene. This rearrangement joins TRBV9 to TRBJ1-4, with a weak D call TRBD1 (5 bases). Germline V gene data show CDR1 as SGDLS and CDR2 as YYNGEE. Trimming pared 2 bases from V and 3 bases from J, leaving 11 bases between. The CDR3 length is 15 residues. CDR3 region: CASSVSGLPNEKLFF. The CDR3 DNA, read in part, is TGTGCCAGCAGCGTTTCAGGGTTGCCTAATGAAAAA.

This clone was observed many times. From the germline J gene comes the end of the CDR3, since the read stops 3 residues before it. The rearrangement links TRBV7-2 to TRBJ1-2; the match to TRBD1 covers 10 bases. Germline CDR1 SGHTA, CDR2 FQGNSA. CDR3 length: 15 amino acids. The CDR3 DNA, read in part, is TGTGCCGGTGAAGGGACAGGGGAGTTCGTGTGGGGC. It yields the protein CAGEGTGEFVWG. The full CDR3 sequence reads CAGEGTGEFVWGYTF.

This clone has ten or more counts. The read ends 3 residues early relative to the CDR3; the germline J gene fills the gap. The chain employs TRBV20-1 and TRBJ1-2, with 7 bases lining up with TRBD1. This CDR3 spans 14 amino acids. With V trimmed by 3 bases and J by 6 bases, 10 bases remained unmatched. Per germline, CDR1 DFQATT and CDR2 SNEGSKA (reference sequence). Partial CDR3 DNA: TGCAGTGCTAGTATAGGGGGCTGGATAGATGGC. This translates into CSASIGGWIDG. The CDR3 in its entirety is CSASIGGWIDGYTF.

This clone was counted at least ten times. The chain's CDR3 is CASSQTGIGETQYF. The DNA read from the CDR3 is TGTGCCAGCAGCCAGACAGGGATCGGAGAGACC. V and J are TRBV7-3 and TRBJ2-5; TRBD1 agrees at 7 bases. The read ends 3 residues early relative to the CDR3; the germline J gene fills the gap. V gave up 5 bases and J gave up 4 bases; unmatched junction bases: 7. This CDR3 has 14 amino acids. Looked up from germline, CDR1 is SGHTA and CDR2 is FQGTGA.

This clone was picked up a small number of times. A much bigger clone sits one base away, suggesting this may be a read error. The sequence runs out 3 residues before the end of the CDR3; the remainder is reconstructed from the germline J gene. V and J are TRBV5-1 and TRBJ2-2; tentative D call: TRBD1 (6 bases). The length of the CDR3 is 17 residues. CDR1 is SGHRS and CDR2 is YFSETQ in the germline V gene. CDR3 protein: CASSLEQGNPGANVLFF. The CDR3 DNA, read in part, is TGCGCCAGCAGCTTGGAGCAGGGGAATCCTGGGGCCAACGTG.

Ten or more counts support this clone. The read terminates 3 residues before the CDR3 end, so the remaining end is supplied by the germline J gene. The chain carries TRBV7-3 and TRBJ2-5; 9 nucleotides match TRBD2. The CDR3 extends over 16 amino acids. From germline, CDR1 is SGHTA and CDR2 FQGTGA. V gave up 3 bases and J gave up 5 bases; unmatched junction bases: 10. The sequenced part of the CDR3 DNA is TGTGCCAGCAGCTTCGGGCCGCGGGAGGGCCGGGAGACC. Its protein product is CASSFGPREGRET. The full-length CDR3 reads as CASSFGPREGRETQYF.

Many counts were recorded for this clone. The read ends 3 residues early relative to the CDR3; the germline J gene fills the gap. This chain uses TRBV20-1 with TRBJ2-2, with D maybe TRBD1 (6 bases). Germline V gene sequence: CDR1 DFQATT, CDR2 SNEGSKA (reference sequence). The CDR3 totals 15 residues. Incomplete CDR3 DNA: TGCAGTGTCCAGTTTGCCCAGCCAGGGGATTCACCG. It specifies CSVQFAQPGDSP. The entire CDR3 sequence reads CSVQFAQPGDSPLFF.

This clone was observed many times. The read terminates 3 residues before the CDR3 end, so the remaining end is supplied by the germline J gene. The chain carries TRBV29-1 and TRBJ2-5; D ambiguous. The CDR3 is 11 residues long. Germline CDR1 reads SQVTM; CDR2 reads ANQGSEA. V was trimmed by 5 bases and J by 5 bases, leaving 9 bases between them. The DNA read from the CDR3 is TGCAGCGTTACCCGGTTGGAGACC. Amino acids: CSVTRLET. The complete CDR3 protein is CSVTRLETQYF. Drawing the rest from reference TRBV29-1 and TRBJ2-5, the complete variable domain is SAVISQKPSRDICQRGTSLTIQCQVDSQVTMMFWYRQQPGQSLTLIATANQGSEATYESGFVIDKFPISRPNLTFSTLTVSNMSPEDSSIYLCSVTRLETQYFGPGTRLLVL.

This clone was recorded at least ten times. Read sequence stops 3 residues before the CDR3 end, and the germline J gene provides the missing end. The chain joins TRBV5-4 to TRBJ1-1; D uncertain. The CDR3 runs to 16 residues. Germline V gives CDR1 SGHNT, CDR2 YYREEE (reference sequence). V was trimmed by 1 base and J by 1 base, leaving 14 bases between them. This CDR3 is CASSLSDMVSNTEAFF. CDR3 DNA, as far as it was read: TGTGCCAGCAGCTTGTCTGACATGGTCTCGAACACTGAA.

This clone came up many times. The read halts 3 residues ahead of the CDR3 end, with the missing end drawn from the germline J gene. The V call is TRBV19, the J call TRBJ1-4, with D unresolved. V lost 0 bases to trimming and J lost 0 bases, with 11 bases between them. The CDR3 sequence is 17 residues long. Germline assignment: CDR1 LNHDA and CDR2 SQIVND (reference sequence). The covered CDR3 bases are TGTGCCAGTAGTATAGAGTCGGGGTGGACAACTAATGAAAAA. Translated, it gives CASSIESGWTTNEK. The complete CDR3 reads CASSIESGWTTNEKLFF.

This clone occurred a few times. The DNA ends 3 residues before the CDR3 does, and the rest of the CDR3 is filled in from the germline J gene. V gene TRBV29-1 combines with J gene TRBJ2-7; 8 bases align to TRBD1. This CDR3 contains 16 residues. The junction had 16 bases not matched to a gene; V was cut back by 4 bases and J by 5 bases. The V gene's germline CDR1 is SQVTM and CDR2 ANQGSEA. CDR3 in amino acids: CSVGRTGMSPWDEQYF. The CDR3 bases that were read are TGCAGCGTTGGGAGGACAGGGATGTCACCTTGGGACGAG.

This clone was picked up a small number of times. The read ends 3 residues early relative to the CDR3; the germline J gene fills the gap. This sequence joins TRBV29-1 and TRBJ2-1; 7 bases line up with TRBD2. V shed 6 bases, J shed 2 bases, and the junction held 13 bases outside the gene matches. The CDR3 has 16 residues. CDR1 is SQVTM and CDR2 is ANQGSEA in the germline V gene. The CDR3 sequence is CSVGGGETRAYNEQFF. CDR3 DNA, as far as it was read: TGCAGCGTGGGGGGAGGGGAGACGAGGGCCTACAATGAG.

This clone has ten or more counts. With the read ending 3 residues before the CDR3 end, the germline J gene is used to fill in that end. The chain employs TRBV7-3 and TRBJ2-1; 7 bases align to TRBD2. In germline, CDR1 is SGHTA, CDR2 FQGTGA. This CDR3 has 16 residues. With V trimmed by 1 base and J by 6 bases, 9 bases remained unmatched. The DNA read from the CDR3 is TGTGCCAGCAGCTTAATCTCCGGACTAGGGAGCAATGAG. Protein sequence: CASSLISGLGSNE. The complete CDR3 reads CASSLISGLGSNEQFF.

This clone occurred many times. The CDR3 extends 3 residues past the end of the read, so its final part is completed from the germline J gene. This chain uses TRBV5-1 with TRBJ2-3; D possibly corresponds to TRBD2 (6 bases). The CDR3 runs to 15 residues. The V end lost 4 bases, the J end lost 4 bases, and 16 bases lay between the germline ends. Germline lookup yields CDR1 SGHRS and CDR2 YFSETQ. The chain's CDR3 is CASSTTGTSPDTQYF. CDR3 DNA (partial): TGCGCCAGCAGCACGACCGGGACTTCGCCAGATACG. The variable domain in full, completed from reference TRBV5-1 and TRBJ2-3, reads KAGVTQTPRYLIKTRGQQVTLSCSPISGHRSVSWYQQTPGQGLQFLFEYFSETQRNKGNFPGRFSGRQFSNSRSEMNVSTLELGDSALYLCASSTTGTSPDTQYFGPGTRLTVL.

This clone showed up just a few times. The read terminates 3 residues before the CDR3 end, so the remaining end is supplied by the germline J gene. This chain joins TRBV6-2 or TRBV6-3 and TRBJ1-2; no definite D call. This CDR3 region has 14 residues. Germline V lookup: CDR1 MNHEY, CDR2 SVGEGT. The chain's CDR3 is CATSPWRELYDYTF. CDR3 bases read: TGTGCCACTTCCCCGTGGCGGGAGCTCTACGAC.